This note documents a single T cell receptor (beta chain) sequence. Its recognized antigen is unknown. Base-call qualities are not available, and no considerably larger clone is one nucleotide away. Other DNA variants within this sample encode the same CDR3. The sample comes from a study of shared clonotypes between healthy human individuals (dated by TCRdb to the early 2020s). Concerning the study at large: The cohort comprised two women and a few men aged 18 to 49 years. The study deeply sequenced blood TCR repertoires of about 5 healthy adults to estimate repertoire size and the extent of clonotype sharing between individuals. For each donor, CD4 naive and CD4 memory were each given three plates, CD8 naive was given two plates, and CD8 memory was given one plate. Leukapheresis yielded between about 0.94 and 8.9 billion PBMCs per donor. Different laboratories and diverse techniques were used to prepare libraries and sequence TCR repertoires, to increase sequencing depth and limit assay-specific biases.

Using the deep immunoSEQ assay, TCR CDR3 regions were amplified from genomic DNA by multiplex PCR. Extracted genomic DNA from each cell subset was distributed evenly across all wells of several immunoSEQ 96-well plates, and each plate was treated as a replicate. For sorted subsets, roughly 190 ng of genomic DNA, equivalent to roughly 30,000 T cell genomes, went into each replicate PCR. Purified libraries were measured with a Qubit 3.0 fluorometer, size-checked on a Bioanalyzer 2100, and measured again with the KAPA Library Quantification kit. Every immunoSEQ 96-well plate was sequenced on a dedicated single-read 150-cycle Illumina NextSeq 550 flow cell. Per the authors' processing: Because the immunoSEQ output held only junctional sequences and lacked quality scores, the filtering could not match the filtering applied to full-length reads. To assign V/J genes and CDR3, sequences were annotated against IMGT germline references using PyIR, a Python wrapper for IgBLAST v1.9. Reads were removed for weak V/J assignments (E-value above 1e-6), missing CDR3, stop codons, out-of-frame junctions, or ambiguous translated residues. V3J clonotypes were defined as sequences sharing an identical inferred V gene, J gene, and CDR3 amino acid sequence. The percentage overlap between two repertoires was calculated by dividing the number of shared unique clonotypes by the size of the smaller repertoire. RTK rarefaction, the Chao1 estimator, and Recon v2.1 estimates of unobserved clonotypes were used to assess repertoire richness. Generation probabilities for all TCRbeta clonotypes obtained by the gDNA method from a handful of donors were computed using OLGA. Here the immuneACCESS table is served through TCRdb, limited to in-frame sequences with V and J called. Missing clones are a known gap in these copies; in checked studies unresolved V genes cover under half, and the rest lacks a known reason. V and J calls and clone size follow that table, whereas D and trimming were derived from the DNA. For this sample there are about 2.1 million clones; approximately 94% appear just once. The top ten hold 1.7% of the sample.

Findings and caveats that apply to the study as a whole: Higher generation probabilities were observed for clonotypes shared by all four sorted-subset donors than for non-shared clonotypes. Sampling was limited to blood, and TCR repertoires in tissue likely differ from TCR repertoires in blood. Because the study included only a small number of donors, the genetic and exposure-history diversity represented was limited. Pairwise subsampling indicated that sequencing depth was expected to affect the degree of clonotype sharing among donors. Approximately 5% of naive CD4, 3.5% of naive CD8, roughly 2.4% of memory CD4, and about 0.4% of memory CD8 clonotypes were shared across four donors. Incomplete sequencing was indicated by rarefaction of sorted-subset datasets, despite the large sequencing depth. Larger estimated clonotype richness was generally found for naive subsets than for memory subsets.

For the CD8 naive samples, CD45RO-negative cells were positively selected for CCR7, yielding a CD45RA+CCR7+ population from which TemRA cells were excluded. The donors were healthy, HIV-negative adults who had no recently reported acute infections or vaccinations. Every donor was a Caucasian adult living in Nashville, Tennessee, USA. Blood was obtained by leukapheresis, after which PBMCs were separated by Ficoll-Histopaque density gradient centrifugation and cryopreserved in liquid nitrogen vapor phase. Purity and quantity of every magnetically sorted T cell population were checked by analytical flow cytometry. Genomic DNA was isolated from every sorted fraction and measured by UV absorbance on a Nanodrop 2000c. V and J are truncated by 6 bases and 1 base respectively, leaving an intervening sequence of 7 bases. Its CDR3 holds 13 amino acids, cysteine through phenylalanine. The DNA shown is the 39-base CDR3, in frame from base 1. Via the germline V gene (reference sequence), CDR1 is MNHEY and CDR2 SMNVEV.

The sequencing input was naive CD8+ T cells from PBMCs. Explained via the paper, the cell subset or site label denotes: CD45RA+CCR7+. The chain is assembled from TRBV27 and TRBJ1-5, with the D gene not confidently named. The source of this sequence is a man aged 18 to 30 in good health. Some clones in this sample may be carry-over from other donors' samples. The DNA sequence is TGTGCCAGCAGAGGTTACAGCAATCAGCCCCAGCATTTT. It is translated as CASRGYSNQPQHF.